This T cell receptor beta chain was sequenced for a study of T-cell memory formation after mild COVID-19. With 0 bases removed from V and 4 bases from J, the gap between germline ends came to 15 bases. Germline V gene lookup returns CDR1 LNHNV and CDR2 YYDKDF (reference sequence). This CDR3 contains 16 residues. This clonotype was picked up one time. Using its own MiXCR run on the 5' RACE reads, TCRdb lists one record per CDR3 protein. The sample carries 360,000 or so distinct CDR3 sequences, under 30% recorded once. The V gene is TRBV15, the J gene TRBJ1-2; D might be TRBD1 (5 bases). The receptor's source is an adult woman who had mild COVID-19 (a few samples of this study predate the infection). Cell type and time point are not known. The sample was PBMCs or a T cell subset sorted from them (not recorded which). The CDR3 loop reads CATSRDRGRGLYGYTF. CDR3 in DNA: TGTGCCACCAGCAGAGATCGGGGTAGGGGACTCTATGGCTACACCTTC.